This entry features one T cell receptor beta chain sequence. Its antigen is unknown. No much larger clone is present one base from it, and per-base qualities are unavailable. This sample stems from a study of blood T cell repertoires in COVID-19 (dated by TCRdb to the early 2020s). For the study in its entirety: Collaborator samples came from the United States, Italy and Spain and covered acute and convalescent phases of COVID-19. The material from the prospective study consisted of cDNA or gDNA derived from T cells, B-cell-depleted T cells, or PBMCs. Subjects who had been exposed to COVID-19, were actively infected with it, or had recovered from it provided the deeply sampled blood TCRbeta repertoires that made up the dataset. A freely available public database, intended as a resource for researchers studying the immune response to SARS-CoV-2, is where the repertoires were released. Samples came from the ongoing ImmuneRACE study (first 160 participants) plus 1,254 subjects from 6 global collaborators. Sample metadata almost always included a de-identified subject ID, COVID-19 status, age in years and sex. Where available, HLA class I and class II types were taken from metadata supplied by the sample provider and were not determined by assay-based typing.

Germline trimming: 2 bases from V, 3 bases from J; junction bases outside gene matches: 5. Per the germline V gene, SGHRS is the CDR1 and YFSETQ is the CDR2. Reading from cysteine to phenylalanine, the CDR3 counts 15 amino acids. Only CDR3 DNA is held: 45 bases, read in frame from base 1. The immunoSEQ Assay, a bias-controlled multiplex PCR, was used to amplify TCRbeta CDR3 regions from genomic DNA. The original pipeline was this. The number of nucleated cells in each sample was estimated by amplification of reference gene primers within the assay. To quantify the absolute abundance of each unique TCRbeta CDR3 rearrangement, sequence reads were collapsed and filtered. For each sample, productive Simpson clonality was calculated by taking the square root of Simpson's diversity index across productive rearrangements. TCRdb obtained this table from immuneACCESS and retained in-frame rearrangements with V and J assigned. These tables miss some clones; where compared with another copy, unresolved V genes account for less than half of the shortfall, and the remainder is unexplained. V and J calls and clone size are as listed in that table; D and trimming were resolved from the DNA. Counted in this sample were 79,000 or so clones; around 87% of them appeared once. Around 1.1% of the sample rests with the top ten.

Each collaborating institution followed its own protocols to collect whole blood in K2EDTA tubes. For TCRbeta analysis, collaborators shipped samples as frozen whole blood, isolated PBMCs, or DNA extracted from either of those sample types. Study-wide conclusions, independent of this receptor: The amount of clinical and demographic metadata varied by source and participant and was provided uncurated.

Rearrangement joined TRBV5-1 to TRBJ2-7; 10 central nucleotides agree with TRBD1. Sequencing was carried out using peripheral blood. The origin of this receptor is a human donor in a cohort sampled during active COVID-19. DNA sequence: TGCGCCAGCAGCTTAGGCAGGACAGGGGGCTACGAGCAGTACTTC. Protein translation: CASSLGRTGGYEQYF.